One and the same sample provided the 27 T cell receptor beta chains below, sequenced in a study of cytomegalovirus exposure and HLA in healthy donors. The protocol was immunoSEQ multiplex PCR, while the TCRdb copy is restricted to in-frame clones and leaves out a portion. The sample shows about 260,000 clones, around 91% of them seen only once. What was sequenced was PBMCs. The receptors stem from a woman aged 30 to 39 in good health and CMV-seronegative.

The gene calls are TRBV2 and TRBJ2-1; D not certain. V lost 4 bases to trimming and J lost 11 bases, with 9 bases between them. Germline lookup yields CDR1 SNHLY and CDR2 FYNNEI. The CDR3 totals 11 residues. CDR3 sequence reads: CASSAQMKQFF. DNA for the CDR3: TGTGCCAGCAGTGCTCAGATGAAGCAGTTCTTC.

The chain has TRBV5-7 and TRBJ1-1, with a tentative D call TRBD1 (5 bases). TRBV5-7 is an open reading frame, and its role is uncertain. V dropped 2 bases and J dropped 8 bases, with 7 bases sitting between them. The CDR3 consists of 11 residues. The CDR3 nucleotides are TGTGCCAGCAGCTTCTCAGGGGAAGCTTTCTTT. Translating gives CASSFSGEAFF.

The chain carries TRBV9 and TRBJ1-2; D is possibly TRBD1 (5 bases). The CDR3 has 16 residues. V dropped 0 bases and J dropped 0 bases, with 12 bases sitting between them. The germline V gene encodes CDR1 SGDLS and CDR2 YYNGEE. CDR3 region: CASSVGGPATNYGYTF. The DNA for the CDR3 is TGTGCCAGCAGCGTAGGGGGACCCGCAACTAACTATGGCTACACCTTC. The whole variable domain, filled in from reference TRBV9 and TRBJ1-2, reads DSGVTQTPKHLITATGQRVTLRCSPRSGDLSVYWYQQSLDQGLQFLIQYYNGEERAKGNILERFSAQQFPDLHSELNLSSLELGDSALYFCASSVGGPATNYGYTFGSGTRLTVV.

This clone was observed a single time. This rearrangement joins TRBV6-1 to TRBJ2-4, with D perhaps being TRBD1 or TRBD2 (5 bases each). CDR3 length: 15 residues. Trimming removed 4 bases from V and 8 bases from J, with 18 bases in between. Per germline, CDR1 MNHNS and CDR2 SASEGT. CDR3 sequence (DNA): TGTGCCAGCAGTGTGGTGGGACCCCCTGGGGACATTCAGTACTTC. This encodes CASSVVGPPGDIQYF.

This chain connects TRBV6-1 to TRBJ2-1; TRBD1 might be the D (6 bases). The germline V gene has CDR1 MNHNS and CDR2 SASEGT. Deletions cut 1 base from V and 6 bases from J, with 19 bases between. This CDR3 has 17 residues. CDR3 residues: CASSEEFVGAAGNEQFF. As DNA, the CDR3 is TGTGCCAGCAGTGAAGAGTTTGTGGGGGCAGCTGGCAATGAGCAGTTCTTC.

This sequence joins TRBV30 and TRBJ1-4, with a tentative D call TRBD1 (5 bases). The CDR3 contains 14 residues. The V gene lost 0 bases and the J gene lost 7 bases, with 12 bases spanning the gap. The V gene's germline CDR1 is GTSNPN and CDR2 SVGIG (reference sequence). The CDR3 sequence is CAWSVGGTGEKLFF. The DNA for the CDR3 is TGTGCCTGGAGTGTGGGGGGTACGGGTGAAAAACTGTTTTTT.

The CDR3 region is CASSIVDDRYQETQYF. Here the CDR3 DNA reads TGTGCCAGTAGTATAGTGGACGACAGATACCAAGAGACCCAGTACTTC. V and J are TRBV19 and TRBJ2-5; tentative D call: TRBD1 (5 bases). Between the trimmed V and J ends, which lost 1 base and 0 bases, there was a span of 12 bases. CDR1 LNHDA and CDR2 SQIVND come from the germline V gene (reference sequence). This CDR3 region has 16 residues.

The V gene is TRBV7-9, the J gene TRBJ2-5, with a weak D call TRBD2 (5 bases). CDR1 is SEHNR, CDR2 FQNEAQ, per germline (reference sequence). This CDR3 comprises 16 residues. V was clipped by 5 bases and J by 5 bases, with 21 bases between them. The chain's CDR3 is CASSRSREGVGETQYF. DNA for the CDR3: TGTGCCAGCAGCCGCAGTCGCGAGGGTGTCGGGGAGACCCAGTACTTC.

The chain couples TRBV14 to TRBJ2-1, with a weak D call TRBD2 (6 bases). CDR1 is SGHDN and CDR2 is FVKESK in the germline V gene. CDR3 length: 13 amino acids. Between the trimmed V and J ends, which lost 4 bases and 12 bases, there was a span of 16 bases. The CDR3 DNA sequence: TGTGCCAGCAGCCCCCAGGTCACGGGAGCGCAGTTCTTC. Its protein product is CASSPQVTGAQFF.

V is TRBV21-1 and J is TRBJ2-7; the D call TRBD1 from the table was never checked on the DNA. TRBV21-1 is a known pseudogene. CDR3 length: 16 amino acids. The CDR3 DNA sequence: TGTGCCAGCAGCAGTCGGAATCAGGGGGCCGACTACGAGCAGTACTTC. It codes for CASSSRNQGADYEQYF.

On this clone itself: No DNA is shown, since the ends of the CDR3 on it are uncertain; the CDR3 is the one TCRdb lists. The genes are TRBV11-2 and TRBJ2-7; the table's TRBD1 call for D was not verified on the DNA. The V gene's germline CDR1 is SGHAT and CDR2 FQNNGV. With termini counted, the CDR3 has 15 amino acids. The chain's CDR3 is CASSLVGTGIHLRYF.

For the CDR3, the DNA is TGTGCCAGCAGCCAAGCCGGGACTACCCTATCCTACGAGCAGTACTTC. It encodes CASSQAGTTLSYEQYF. The chain uses TRBV4-2 and TRBJ2-7, with TRBD2 matching over 7 bases. The CDR3 has 16 residues. With 1 base clipped from V and 1 base from J, the junction kept 7 bases outside the gene matches. Germline V lookup: CDR1 LGHNA, CDR2 YNFKEQ.

The genes are TRBV9 and TRBJ2-3, with 13 nucleotides matching TRBD2. Per germline, CDR1 SGDLS and CDR2 YYNGEE. The CDR3 contains 17 residues. The ends lost 0 bases at V and 3 bases at J; junction bases unmatched: 4. For the CDR3, the DNA is TGTGCCAGCAGCGTAGATCTGGGACTAGCGGGAACAGATACGCAGTATTTT. It yields the protein CASSVDLGLAGTDTQYF. The whole variable domain, remainder taken from reference TRBV9 and TRBJ2-3, is DSGVTQTPKHLITATGQRVTLRCSPRSGDLSVYWYQQSLDQGLQFLIQYYNGEERAKGNILERFSAQQFPDLHSELNLSSLELGDSALYFCASSVDLGLAGTDTQYFGPGTRLTVL.

The chain couples TRBV7-2 to TRBJ2-4; the D gene is possibly TRBD2 (5 bases). CDR1 is SGHTA and CDR2 is FQGNSA in the germline V gene. The CDR3 sequence is 17 residues long. The germline V and J ends were trimmed by 4 bases and 1 base, with 17 bases remaining between them. DNA for the CDR3: TGTGCCAGCAGCTCATCAGCGGTCTTGTTGGCCAAAAACATTCAGTACTTC. Translation: CASSSSAVLLAKNIQYF.

This clone was counted once. V gene TRBV11-2 combines with J gene TRBJ2-1; TRBD1 is a possible D gene (5 bases). V gave up 5 bases and J gave up 3 bases, with 17 bases separating them. CDR1 is SGHAT, CDR2 FQNNGV, per germline. This CDR3 has 16 residues. CDR3 region: CASSAPGQTNYNEQFF. In DNA form, the CDR3 reads TGTGCCAGCAGCGCCCCTGGACAAACCAACTACAATGAGCAGTTCTTC.

The V call is TRBV6-1, the J call TRBJ2-1, with no clear D. CDR1 is MNHNS, CDR2 SASEGT, per germline. The ends were cut back, 6 bases at V and 6 bases at J, with 18 bases in the middle. The CDR3 has 15 residues. The CDR3 protein is CASSPTQGVFNEQFF. The CDR3 DNA sequence: TGTGCCAGCAGCCCGACGCAAGGAGTCTTCAATGAGCAGTTCTTC.

The rearrangement joins TRBV9 to TRBJ1-1; 7 bases line up with TRBD1. The germline V gene encodes CDR1 SGDLS and CDR2 YYNGEE. The CDR3 is 16 residues long. J lost 5 bases, V lost 3 bases, and 13 bases had no gene match. For the CDR3, the DNA is TGTGCCAGCAGCGGAGGGACAGACAGACTGCGGACTGAAGCTTTCTTT. Encoded protein: CASSGGTDRLRTEAFF. The variable domain in full, completed from reference TRBV9 and TRBJ1-1, reads DSGVTQTPKHLITATGQRVTLRCSPRSGDLSVYWYQQSLDQGLQFLIQYYNGEERAKGNILERFSAQQFPDLHSELNLSSLELGDSALYFCASSGGTDRLRTEAFFGQGTRLTVV.

V gene TRBV10-3 combines with J gene TRBJ1-2; D ambiguous. The CDR3 runs to 17 residues. Trimming cost V 2 bases and J 0 bases, with 16 bases left between them. Per the germline V gene, CDR1 is ENHRY and CDR2 is SYGVKD. DNA of the CDR3: TGTGCCATCAGTGAGGGACGGGAAAACCTTGCTAACTATGGCTACACCTTC. Its translation is CAISEGRENLANYGYTF.

The rearrangement uses TRBV25-1 and TRBJ2-5; D is perhaps TRBD2 (7 bases). Per the germline V gene, CDR1 is MGHDK and CDR2 is SYGVNS. The CDR3 extends over 18 amino acids. V lost 7 bases and J lost 5, with 29 bases in between. The CDR3 nucleotides are TGTGCCAGCACCCCGAGGGGGACTGGGACTATCTTCCGTGAGACCCAGTACTTC. This encodes CASTPRGTGTIFRETQYF.

The chain combines TRBV6-5 with TRBJ1-5; weak D call: TRBD1 (5 bases). CDR3 length: 13 residues. Trimming shortened V by 2 bases and J by 5 bases, and 7 bases separated the two germline ends. Germline V gives CDR1 MNHEY, CDR2 SVGAGI. The CDR3 sequence: CASSYRGDQPQHF. The CDR3 region has the DNA TGTGCCAGCAGTTACAGGGGTGATCAGCCCCAGCATTTT.

This chain links TRBV25-1 with TRBJ1-5, with D perhaps TRBD1 (5 bases). The V end was cut by 5 bases, the J end by 4 bases, with 12 bases between. Germline V gene sequence: CDR1 MGHDK, CDR2 SYGVNS. This CDR3 region has 14 residues. CDR3 loop: CASSRGAGNQPQHF. The CDR3 coding sequence is TGTGCCAGCAGTCGAGGGGCGGGGAATCAGCCCCAGCATTTT.

This clone has just one count. CDR3 sequence (DNA): TGTGCCAGCAGCTTACCCTCGAGCGGGAGAGAGAATGAGCAGTTCTTC. As protein: CASSLPSSGRENEQFF. The chain uses TRBV7-9 and TRBJ2-1; TRBD2 matches at 8 bases. The CDR3 sequence is 16 residues long. The germline V gene encodes CDR1 SEHNR and CDR2 FQNEAQ (reference sequence). V trimming: 2 bases; J trimming: 7 bases; junction bases outside the gene matches: 10. Using reference TRBV7-9 and TRBJ2-1 for the parts outside the CDR3, the full variable domain is DTGVSQNPRHKITKRGQNVTFRCDPISEHNRLYWYRQTLGQGPEFLTYFQNEAQLEKSRLLSDRFSAERPKGSFSTLEIQRTEQGDSAMYLCASSLPSSGRENEQFFGPGTRLTVL.

This chain joins TRBV28 and TRBJ2-1; possibly TRBD1 for D (5 bases). The CDR3 extends over 14 amino acids. Germline-derived CDR1 and CDR2 are MDHEN and SYDVKM. V was shortened by 3 bases and J by 0 bases, with 6 bases between the two germline ends. CDR3 sequence reads: CASSLTASYNEQFF. The CDR3 nucleotides read TGTGCCAGCAGTTTGACAGCCTCCTACAATGAGCAGTTCTTC.

The chain combines TRBV7-6 with TRBJ2-3; maybe TRBD2 (6 bases). CDR1 SGHVS and CDR2 FNYEAQ come from the germline V gene. The CDR3 has 16 amino acids. V was cut by 5 bases and J by 1 base, with 16 bases left in between. The CDR3 is CASSQTLAKGTDTQYF. The CDR3 DNA sequence: TGTGCCAGCAGCCAAACCCTAGCGAAGGGCACAGATACGCAGTATTTT. Full variable domain (outside the CDR3, taken from reference TRBV7-6 and TRBJ2-3): GAGVSQSPRYKVTKRGQDVALRCDPISGHVSLYWYRQALGQGPEFLTYFNYEAQQDKSGLPNDRFSAERPEGSISTLTIQRTEQRDSAMYRCASSQTLAKGTDTQYFGPGTRLTVL.

This clone was detected once. V and J are TRBV27 and TRBJ1-1, with D possibly TRBD1 on 5 matching bases. The germline CDR1 and CDR2 sequences are MNHEY and SMNVEV (reference sequence). The V end was cut by 9 bases, the J end by 7 bases, with 12 bases between. The CDR3 contains 11 residues. CDR3 in amino acids: CASKTANEAFF. Here the CDR3 DNA reads TGTGCCAGTAAGACAGCAAATGAAGCTTTCTTT.

V is TRBV7-2 and J is TRBJ1-2, with TRBD1 matching 7 bases. J gave up 5 bases and V 1 base, and 7 bases lay outside the gene matches. The length of the CDR3 is 15 residues. Germline loops: CDR1 SGHTA, CDR2 FQGNSA. The CDR3 reads CASSLEPGTEYGYTF. The CDR3 DNA reads as TGTGCCAGCAGCTTAGAGCCCGGGACAGAATATGGCTACACCTTC.

This clone was picked up one time. CDR3 DNA sequence: TGTGCCAGCAGCTTAAATTGGGGAGAGACCCAGTACTTC. This translates into CASSLNWGETQYF. The chain is built from TRBV7-3 and TRBJ2-5; D not certain. CDR1 is SGHTA, CDR2 FQGTGA, per germline. Trimming removed 1 base at V and 4 bases at J, with 7 bases between. The CDR3 totals 13 residues.